The next 24 T cell receptor beta chains were all read from a single sample in a study of T cell repertoires in cytomegalovirus infection (dated 2019 in TCRdb). The listed sequencing device is Illumina HiSeq 1500. TCRdb itself trimmed the public reads at Q25 with fastp, ran MiXCR and retained productive beta chains. Every entry covers one CDR3 protein and lists the most common genes and DNA from its rows. Within this sample are some 700,000 distinct CDR3 sequences, with about a third of them counted one time only. Clones ranked in the top ten supply about 2.8% of the sample. The sample comprised PBMCs. These receptors were collected from a human donor in good health (CMV status not recorded). Some clones in this sample may be carry-over from other donors' samples.

The sample holds many counts of this clonotype. The J gene is TRBJ1-1, the V gene TRBV7-2; 9 nucleotides line up with TRBD1. CDR1 and CDR2 from the germline V gene are SGHTA and FQGNSA. V lost 3 bases to trimming and J lost 0 bases; unmatched junction nucleotides: 17. This CDR3 comprises 20 residues. CDR3 coding DNA: TGTGCCAGCAGCTTCCCCCGAAGTCGGACAGGGGAGGCCTTGAACACTGAAGCTTTCTTT. This translates into CASSFPRSRTGEALNTEAFF.

This clonotype came up many times. The chain employs TRBV7-6 and TRBJ1-3; D not resolved. This CDR3 spans 14 amino acids. Germline values: CDR1 SGHVS, CDR2 FNYEAQ. V was cut by 3 bases and J by 0 bases, with 6 bases left in between. CDR3 coding DNA: TGTGCCAGCAGCTTTACAGCCTCTGGAAACACCATATATTTT. This sequence encodes CASSFTASGNTIYF. Filled out from reference TRBV7-6 and TRBJ1-3, the complete variable domain reads GAGVSQSPRYKVTKRGQDVALRCDPISGHVSLYWYRQALGQGPEFLTYFNYEAQQDKSGLPNDRFSAERPEGSISTLTIQRTEQRDSAMYRCASSFTASGNTIYFGEGSWLTVV.

This chain connects TRBV7-2 to TRBJ1-1; TRBD1 aligns across 8 bases. CDR3 length: 14 amino acids. CDR1 is SGHTA, CDR2 FQGNSA, per germline. The V gene end was trimmed by 2 bases and the J gene end by 6 bases; junction bases not matched to a gene: 5. In nucleotides, the CDR3 is TGTGCCAGCAGCTTACAGGGGGCCTGGCCTGAAGCTTTCTTT. Translation gives CASSLQGAWPEAFF.

The J gene is TRBJ2-3, the V gene TRBV5-1; possibly TRBD1 for D (6 bases). V lost 0 bases and J lost 4, with 15 bases in between. Germline loops: CDR1 SGHRS, CDR2 YFSETQ. The CDR3 extends over 16 amino acids. The CDR3: CASSLVQGRGPDTQYF. The CDR3 DNA is TGCGCCAGCAGCTTGGTGCAGGGGAGAGGGCCAGATACGCAGTATTTT.

This clonotype came up a few times. The rearrangement joins TRBV24-1 to TRBJ2-1; maybe TRBD2 (5 bases). Germline CDR1 and CDR2: KGHDR and SFDVKD. The CDR3 covers 16 residues. Trimming left V 4 bases short and J 1 base short, with 13 bases between. The CDR3, as DNA: TGTGCCACCAGTGACCGGACTCGTGAGTCCTACAATGAGCAGTTCTTC. Encoded protein: CATSDRTRESYNEQFF.

This clonotype has just one count. The V gene is TRBV28, the J gene TRBJ1-1, with a tentative D call TRBD1 (5 bases). Germline V gives CDR1 MDHEN, CDR2 SYDVKM. The CDR3 has 14 amino acids. V lost 5 bases and J lost 5, with 15 bases in between. CDR3 DNA: TGTGCCAGCAGTCCGGCGGGTCGGGGGACTGAAGCTTTCTTT. Its translation is CASSPAGRGTEAFF.

The genes are TRBV4-1 and TRBJ1-1; possibly TRBD1 for D (6 bases). The length of the CDR3 is 14 residues. CDR1 and CDR2 from the germline V gene are MGHRA and YSYEKL. The ends were cut back, 1 base at V and 7 bases at J, with 13 bases in the middle. The CDR3 DNA reads as TGCGCCAGCAGCCAAGCCACAGGGAGACATGAAGCTTTCTTT. Encoded protein: CASSQATGRHEAFF.

This clonotype was counted between two and nine times. This rearrangement joins TRBV7-6 to TRBJ2-5; TRBD2 aligns across 9 bases. There are 16 residues in the CDR3. Per germline, CDR1 SGHVS and CDR2 FNYEAQ. V dropped 2 bases and J dropped 5; count of bases not matched to a gene: 9. CDR3 protein: CASSLSSGTVGETQYF. Here the CDR3 DNA reads TGTGCCAGCAGCTTATCTAGCGGGACGGTAGGGGAGACCCAGTACTTC.

This clonotype was seen at least ten times. V and J are TRBV7-2 and TRBJ2-2, with a weak D call TRBD2 (5 bases). The CDR3 runs to 16 residues. V dropped 0 bases and J dropped 3 bases, with 11 bases sitting between them. Germline V gene sequence: CDR1 SGHTA, CDR2 FQGNSA. The CDR3 nucleotides are TGTGCCAGCAGCTTAGCGAGGGCTGGGGACACCGGGGAGCTGTTTTTT. Translation: CASSLARAGDTGELFF. Combining the CDR3 with reference TRBV7-2 and TRBJ2-2 gives the whole variable domain GAGVSQSPSNKVTEKGKDVELRCDPISGHTALYWYRQSLGQGLEFLIYFQGNSAPDKSGLPSDRFSAERTGGSVSTLTIQRTQQEDSAVYLCASSLARAGDTGELFFGEGSRLTVL.

This clonotype was observed a handful of times. This chain joins TRBV19 and TRBJ1-1, with a possible D match to TRBD1 (6 bases). The germline V gene has CDR1 LNHDA and CDR2 SQIVND (reference sequence). CDR3 size: 14 residues. V was trimmed by 7 bases and J by 0 bases, leaving 12 bases between them. CDR3 amino acids: CASISRTVNTEAFF. CDR3 nucleotides: TGTGCCAGTATCTCAAGGACAGTGAACACTGAAGCTTTCTTT.

The chain couples TRBV19 to TRBJ2-3, with a possible D match to TRBD2 (6 bases). CDR1 and CDR2 from the germline V gene are LNHDA and SQIVND (reference sequence). The CDR3 consists of 16 residues. With 3 bases removed from V and 0 bases from J, the gap between germline ends came to 13 bases. CDR3 in amino acids: CASSMTRAKSTDTQYF. As DNA, the CDR3 is TGTGCCAGTAGTATGACTAGAGCCAAGAGCACAGATACGCAGTATTTT.

This chain joins TRBV12-3 or TRBV12-4 and TRBJ2-3; either TRBD1 or TRBD2 may fit D (5 bases each). CDR3 size: 14 residues. Trimming left V 3 bases short and J 5 bases short, with 12 bases between. The CDR3 DNA sequence: TGTGCCAGCAGTTTCGGGACCCTGGGAGATACGCAGTATTTT. Amino acid sequence: CASSFGTLGDTQYF.

This clonotype was seen more than once but under ten times. The chain employs TRBV2 and TRBJ1-3; 10 bases line up with TRBD1. This CDR3 contains 17 residues. Germline CDR1 reads SNHLY; CDR2 reads FYNNEI. V lost 2 bases to trimming and J lost 2 bases; unmatched junction nucleotides: 6. The CDR3 loop reads CASSEWTGGQTGNTIYF. The CDR3 DNA is TGTGCCAGCAGTGAATGGACAGGGGGTCAAACTGGAAACACCATATATTTT.

This sequence joins TRBV7-8 and TRBJ2-5; 8 bases are shared with TRBD1. The CDR3 has 15 residues. The V gene's germline CDR1 is SGHVS and CDR2 FQNEAQ. The J segment lost 4 bases and the V segment lost 5 bases, leaving 9 bases of the junction unmatched. CDR3 coding DNA: TGTGCCAGCAGCCCGACGACAGGGGCTCTAGAGACCCAGTACTTC. Protein: CASSPTTGALETQYF. Variable domain in full (rest from reference TRBV7-8 and TRBJ2-5): GAGVSQSPRYKVAKRGQDVALRCDPISGHVSLFWYQQALGQGPEFLTYFQNEAQLDKSGLPSDRFFAERPEGSVSTLKIQRTQQEDSAVYLCASSPTTGALETQYFGPGTRLLVL.

The chain combines TRBV29-1 with TRBJ1-2; 7 bases line up with TRBD1. V dropped 0 bases and J dropped 4; count of bases not matched to a gene: 8. This CDR3 is 15 amino acids long. Germline assignment: CDR1 SQVTM and CDR2 ANQGSEA. The chain's CDR3 is CSVEDQRTGPYGYTF. The CDR3 DNA sequence: TGCAGCGTTGAAGATCAAAGGACAGGCCCCTATGGCTACACCTTC.

This clonotype was seen more than once but under ten times. This sequence joins TRBV28 and TRBJ2-1, with D perhaps matching TRBD2 (7 bases). Germline V gives CDR1 MDHEN, CDR2 SYDVKM. The CDR3 has 17 amino acids. V lost 8 bases and J 1 base, leaving 21 bases between the germline ends. The CDR3 loop reads CASVRGGAPPSYNEQFF. DNA for the CDR3: TGTGCCAGCGTGAGGGGGGGGGCCCCTCCTTCCTACAATGAGCAGTTCTTC. The full variable domain, its missing parts supplied by reference TRBV28 and TRBJ2-1, is DVKVTQSSRYLVKRTGEKVFLECVQDMDHENMFWYRQDPGLGLRLIYFSYDVKMKEKGDIPEGYSVSREKKERFSLILESASTNQTSMYLCASVRGGAPPSYNEQFFGPGTRLTVL.

This clonotype appeared a few times. The genes are TRBV6-5 and TRBJ2-7, with no clear D. Germline V gives CDR1 MNHEY, CDR2 SVGAGI. The CDR3 contains 14 residues. V dropped 6 bases and J dropped 3 bases, with 15 bases sitting between them. This CDR3 reads CASRKFPKGYEQYF. DNA for the CDR3: TGTGCCAGCAGGAAGTTCCCGAAGGGCTACGAGCAGTACTTC.

The chain is built from TRBV7-6 and TRBJ1-1; 8 bases map to TRBD1. The CDR3 sequence is 16 residues long. Germline-derived CDR1 and CDR2 are SGHVS and FNYEAQ. V was pared by 2 bases and J by 3 bases, with 8 bases of the junction left unmatched. The chain's CDR3 is CASSLSRGRGDTEAFF. The CDR3 DNA reads TGTGCCAGCAGCTTAAGCAGGGGGCGAGGGGACACTGAAGCTTTCTTT.

The V and J genes are TRBV24-1 and TRBJ2-5; D is unresolved. The germline V gene encodes CDR1 KGHDR and CDR2 SFDVKD. The CDR3 has 14 amino acids. Trimming removed 9 bases from V and 12 bases from J, with 25 bases in between. The CDR3 DNA reads as TGTGCCACCTCCGGACCTTCCCCGCACCGTGAAAAGTACTTC. Amino acid sequence: CATSGPSPHREKYF.

The gene calls are TRBV7-6 and TRBJ2-7, with a possible D match to TRBD2 (7 bases). CDR1 is SGHVS, CDR2 FNYEAQ, per germline. V was clipped by 1 base and J by 8 bases, with 15 bases between them. The CDR3 totals 14 residues. CDR3 sequence: CASSLEGGVRKQYF. The DNA for the CDR3 is TGTGCCAGCAGCTTAGAGGGGGGGGTTAGGAAGCAGTACTTC.

Regarding this clonotype: The junction and the germline gene differ at one end; a read error may be behind it. The rearrangement uses TRBV7-2 and TRBJ2-7, with TRBD2 matching 9 bases. Germline CDR1 reads SGHTA; CDR2 reads FQGNSA. The CDR3 is made up of 15 amino acids. As DNA, the CDR3 is TGTGCCAGCAGCATAGATAGCGGGAGTACGTACGAGAAGTACTTC. This sequence encodes CASSIDSGSTYEKYF.

This clonotype was picked up a small number of times. V usage is TRBV11-2 and J usage is TRBJ2-2, with unresolved D. CDR1 and CDR2 (germline): SGHAT, FQNNGV. This CDR3 has 15 residues. Trimming removed 4 bases at V and 4 bases at J, with 13 bases between. The CDR3, as DNA: TGTGCCAGCAGCTCCGTCGCTATGTCCACCGGGGAGCTGTTTTTT. Amino acid sequence: CASSSVAMSTGELFF.

The chain couples TRBV7-3 to TRBJ2-3; 10 bases are shared with TRBD1. V lost 3 bases to trimming and J lost 4 bases; unmatched junction nucleotides: 7. This CDR3 has 16 residues. The germline V gene encodes CDR1 SGHTA and CDR2 FQGTGA. DNA of the CDR3: TGTGCCAGCAGCTTTCGACAGGGGGCTCGTGCAGATACGCAGTATTTT. It codes for CASSFRQGARADTQYF.

The table lists this clonotype with many counts. The CDR3 spells CASSQGLSSTDTQYF. For the CDR3, the DNA is TGTGCCAGCTCACAGGGCTTATCCTCCACAGATACGCAGTATTTT. The chain combines TRBV7-3 with TRBJ2-3; weak D call: TRBD1 (6 bases). The CDR3 runs 15 residues. Between the trimmed V and J ends, which lost 8 bases and 2 bases, there was a span of 17 bases. In germline, CDR1 is SGHTA, CDR2 FQGTGA. Looking up the rest from reference TRBV7-3 and TRBJ2-3 gives the full variable domain: GAGVSQTPSNKVTEKGKYVELRCDPISGHTALYWYRQSLGQGPEFLIYFQGTGAADDSGLPNDRFFAVRPEGSVSTLKIQRTERGDSAVYLCASSQGLSSTDTQYFGPGTRLTVL.